These 24 T cell receptor beta chains were all obtained from the same sample, sequenced in a study of patients and donors after allogeneic stem cell transplantation. TCRdb re-analysed the RT-PCR reads in MiXCR, keeping a single row per CDR3 protein. The sample includes over 400,000 distinct CDR3 sequences, 16% seen only once; the top ten take 7.2%. Sequenced material: blood, either unsorted or a sorted T cell fraction (not recorded which). The origin of the receptors is a human donor who was either an allogeneic HSCT recipient or a stem cell or donor lymphocyte infusion donor (not recorded which). It is not recorded whose cells these are; they may come from a transplant donor.

The V and J genes are TRBV7-9 and TRBJ1-5; TRBD1 matches at 8 bases. The CDR3 has 16 amino acids. Trimming cost V 5 bases and J 8 bases; bases outside gene matches: 14. Germline CDR1 is SEHNR and CDR2 is FQNEAQ (reference sequence). The CDR3 spells CASSISQGAREEPQHF. The DNA of the CDR3 is TGTGCCAGCAGCATAAGCCAGGGGGCCCGAGAGGAGCCCCAGCATTTT.

In this sample, this clonotype turned up many times. This rearrangement joins TRBV27 to TRBJ2-1; D gene uncertain. CDR1 and CDR2 from the germline V gene are MNHEY and SMNVEV (reference sequence). The V end was cut by 2 bases, the J end by 2 bases, with 7 bases between. The CDR3 covers 14 residues. The CDR3 DNA sequence: TGTGCCAGCAGTTTAGGGTGGGCCTACAATGAGCAGTTCTTC. The encoded protein is CASSLGWAYNEQFF.

The chain links TRBV6-5 to TRBJ2-7, with unresolved D. V lost 10 bases and J lost 0, with 10 bases in between. CDR1 is MNHEY and CDR2 is SVGAGI in the germline V gene. The CDR3 is made up of 12 amino acids. The CDR3, as DNA: TGTGCCACCCGACGGAGCTCCTACGAGCAGTACTTC. Its translation is CATRRSSYEQYF.

At least ten counts were recorded for this clonotype. The CDR3 loop is CASSRGQGEWSTDTQYF. CDR3 DNA: TGTGCCAGCAGCCGCGGACAGGGGGAATGGAGCACAGATACGCAGTATTTT. The V and J genes are TRBV12-3 or TRBV12-4 and TRBJ2-3, with 10 bases aligning to TRBD1. The length of the CDR3 is 17 residues. V gave up 6 bases and J gave up 0 bases; unmatched junction bases: 9.

The chain is built from TRBV12-3 or TRBV12-4 and TRBJ1-5; the D is unclear. This CDR3 comprises 12 residues. The chain's CDR3 is CVSRGGSQPQHF. The CDR3 coding sequence is TGTGTTTCAAGAGGAGGGAGCCAGCCCCAGCATTTT.

There are a few counts of this clonotype. V is TRBV11-2 and J is TRBJ1-2; D not certain. Germline V lookup: CDR1 SGHAT, CDR2 FQNNGV. The CDR3 totals 13 residues. Trimming left V 4 bases short and J 2 bases short, with 8 bases between. CDR3 DNA: TGTGCCAGCAGCTCCGACGGCAACTATGGCTACACCTTC. This sequence encodes CASSSDGNYGYTF.

The rearrangement joins TRBV7-9 to TRBJ2-7; no definite D call. The germline V gene has CDR1 SEHNR and CDR2 FQNEAQ (reference sequence). This CDR3 is 13 amino acids long. V lost 5 bases and J 3 bases, leaving 11 bases between the germline ends. CDR3 region: CASSHLGYYEQYF. The CDR3 DNA is TGTGCCAGCAGCCATTTAGGTTACTACGAGCAGTACTTC.

The chain joins TRBV30 to TRBJ1-1; perhaps TRBD1 as D (6 bases). Germline loops: CDR1 GTSNPN, CDR2 SVGIG (reference sequence). The length of the CDR3 is 14 residues. The germline V and J ends were trimmed by 4 bases and 5 bases, with 17 bases remaining between them. The CDR3 nucleotides read TGTGCCTGGACCCACGGGGGGGCAGGTACTGAAGCTTTCTTT. This encodes CAWTHGGAGTEAFF.

V usage is TRBV7-2 and J usage is TRBJ2-3, with 8 bases that match TRBD2. The CDR3 sequence is 15 residues long. The V gene end was trimmed by 5 bases and the J gene end by 3 bases; junction bases not matched to a gene: 7. Germline V gives CDR1 SGHTA, CDR2 FQGNSA. The CDR3 sequence is CASSIRGGTTDTQYF. CDR3 DNA: TGTGCCAGCAGCATCCGCGGGGGGACGACAGATACGCAGTATTTT.

V gene TRBV2 combines with J gene TRBJ2-3; D is tentatively TRBD1 or TRBD2 (5 bases each). CDR1 is SNHLY and CDR2 is FYNNEI in the germline V gene. The germline V and J ends were trimmed by 11 bases and 6 bases, with 15 bases remaining between them. The CDR3 length is 12 residues. The CDR3 region has the DNA TGTGCCGGAGCGGACAAGGGGGATACGCAGTATTTT. Its protein product is CAGADKGDTQYF.

This clonotype was seen a few times. The chain links TRBV3-1 to TRBJ2-3, with D perhaps TRBD2 (6 bases). Germline V gives CDR1 LGHDT, CDR2 YNNKEL (reference sequence). The CDR3 is 11 residues long. The germline V and J ends were trimmed by 1 base and 10 bases, with 6 bases remaining between them. CDR3 in DNA: TGTGCCAGCAGCCAAGGGAGGGCGCAGTATTTT. This translates into CASSQGRAQYF.

This clonotype was counted at least ten times. J is TRBJ1-2 and V is TRBV12-3 or TRBV12-4, with TRBD1 as a possible D gene (5 bases). CDR3 length: 14 residues. Deletions cut 2 bases from V and 3 bases from J, with 10 bases between. The CDR3 DNA is TGTGCCAGCAGTTTAACGGACAACTACTATGGCTACACCTTC. It yields the protein CASSLTDNYYGYTF.

This clonotype was recorded many times. The J gene is TRBJ2-2, the V gene TRBV12-3 or TRBV12-4; tentative D call: TRBD2 (6 bases). Trimming stripped 2 bases from V and 4 bases from J, with 14 bases between. The CDR3 runs to 16 residues. Here the CDR3 reads CASSLSAGSGTGELFF. CDR3 nucleotide sequence: TGTGCCAGCAGTTTAAGTGCGGGGTCAGGCACCGGGGAGCTGTTTTTT.

The V call is TRBV29-1, the J call TRBJ2-1; D is ambiguous. Trimming pared 8 bases from V and 2 bases from J, leaving 7 bases between. Per germline, CDR1 SQVTM and CDR2 ANQGSEA. This CDR3 has 11 residues. In DNA, the CDR3 is TGCAGCTGTCGGGCCTACAATGAGCAGTTCTTC. Protein sequence: CSCRAYNEQFF.

CDR3 residues: CASSSGTRDTEAFF. The CDR3 region has the DNA TGTGCCAGCAGTTCCGGGACAAGGGACACTGAAGCTTTCTTT. This chain connects TRBV12-3 or TRBV12-4 to TRBJ1-1, with TRBD1 as a possible D gene (6 bases). This CDR3 comprises 14 residues. V lost 4 bases, J lost 3 bases, and 12 bases lay in between.

In its sample, this clonotype was seen a few times. The rearrangement joins TRBV29-1 to TRBJ2-1, with D possibly being TRBD1 (5 bases). V lost 7 bases and J lost 7, with 17 bases in between. The CDR3 is 13 residues long. The germline CDR1 and CDR2 sequences are SQVTM and ANQGSEA. This chain's CDR3 is CSAQGQGWNEQFF. For the CDR3, the DNA is TGCAGCGCTCAGGGCCAGGGTTGGAATGAGCAGTTCTTC.

This clonotype has just a few counts. V and J are TRBV24-1 and TRBJ2-5; D might be TRBD1 (6 bases). From germline, CDR1 is KGHDR and CDR2 SFDVKD. V was shortened by 2 bases and J by 5 bases, with 8 bases between the two germline ends. CDR3 length equals 13 residues. The CDR3 region has the DNA TGTGCCACCAGTGATTCAGGGGTCGAGACCCAGTACTTC. Protein sequence: CATSDSGVETQYF.

This clonotype has more than one count but fewer than ten. V is TRBV19 and J is TRBJ2-1, with D tentatively TRBD1 (5 bases). With 4 bases removed from V and 0 bases from J, the gap between germline ends came to 13 bases. CDR1 is LNHDA, CDR2 SQIVND, per germline (reference sequence). The CDR3 contains 16 residues. The CDR3 loop reads CASSSGALSSYNEQFF. Here the CDR3 DNA reads TGTGCCAGTAGTAGTGGGGCCCTGAGCTCCTACAATGAGCAGTTCTTC.

The sample holds a few counts of this clonotype. J is TRBJ1-2 and V is TRBV29-1; the match to TRBD1 covers 7 bases. With V trimmed by 6 bases and J by 7 bases, 14 bases remained unmatched. The CDR3 extends over 14 amino acids. CDR1 is SQVTM and CDR2 is ANQGSEA in the germline V gene. CDR3 bases: TGCAGCGTCACCGACAGGGCGGCGACCCCTGGCTACACCTTC. The encoded protein is CSVTDRAATPGYTF.

This clonotype occurred a few times. The chain is built from TRBV20-1 and TRBJ1-1; 7 bases agree with TRBD1. The CDR3 covers 13 residues. The junction had 7 bases not matched to a gene; V was cut back by 2 bases and J by 7 bases. Germline CDR1 reads DFQATT; CDR2 reads SNEGSKA (reference sequence). Written as DNA, the CDR3 is TGCAGTGCTAGAAAACAAGGGGGCCTTGAAGCTTTCTTT. Protein sequence: CSARKQGGLEAFF.

This clonotype was observed many times. The chain combines TRBV20-1 with TRBJ1-4; possible D gene TRBD1, 5 bases. This CDR3 comprises 15 residues. The V end was cut by 2 bases, the J end by 4 bases, with 14 bases between. Germline V gene lookup returns CDR1 DFQATT and CDR2 SNEGSKA (reference sequence). In DNA, the CDR3 is TGCAGTGCTAGACCCGGTCGGGGGGGTAATGAAAAACTGTTTTTT. Amino acid sequence: CSARPGRGGNEKLFF.

The chain joins TRBV20-1 to TRBJ2-3, with 10 nucleotides matching TRBD2. CDR3 length equals 15 residues. Germline loops: CDR1 DFQATT, CDR2 SNEGSKA (reference sequence). Germline trimming cut 6 bases from V and 4 bases from J; bases unmatched to any gene: 10. CDR3 DNA: TGCAGTGCCCCACAGCGGGGGGGCGGGGCAGATACGCAGTATTTT. Translated, it gives CSAPQRGGGADTQYF.

The chain combines TRBV29-1 with TRBJ1-2; D gene ambiguous. V lost 0 bases and J lost 4, with 6 bases in between. Germline loops: CDR1 SQVTM, CDR2 ANQGSEA. The CDR3 has 12 residues. CDR3 DNA sequence: TGCAGCGTTGAAGACAGTCTCTATGGCTACACCTTC. It codes for CSVEDSLYGYTF.

The chain links TRBV7-2 to TRBJ2-5; D unresolved. V dropped 4 bases and J dropped 2 bases, with 14 bases sitting between them. The CDR3 has 15 residues. CDR1 and CDR2 (germline): SGHTA, FQGNSA. CDR3 amino acids: CASSSSGRGQETQYF. CDR3 DNA sequence: TGTGCCAGCAGCTCGTCTGGGCGCGGACAAGAGACCCAGTACTTC.